The 21 T cell receptor beta chains reported below all come from one sample, sequenced in a study of blood T cell repertoires in COVID-19. TCRdb's table, derived via immunoSEQ multiplex PCR, lists solely in-frame clones and lacks some. The sample contains around 140,000 clones, 81% of which appear only once. Sequenced: peripheral blood. All receptors come from a woman aged 60-75 years with active or convalescent COVID-19.

This clone was recorded once. The chain recombines TRBV5-1 with TRBJ2-1; unclear D gene. V was pared by 4 bases and J by 5 bases, with 16 bases between. Germline CDR1 reads SGHRS; CDR2 reads YFSETQ. There are 15 residues in the CDR3. CDR3 sequence reads: CASSPGRQADNEQFF. The CDR3 nucleotides are TGCGCCAGCAGCCCCGGCCGGCAGGCAGACAATGAGCAGTTCTTC.

The chain links TRBV5-1 to TRBJ2-5, with 7 positions matching TRBD2. The germline V gene encodes CDR1 SGHRS and CDR2 YFSETQ. Trimming at V came to 4 bases and at J to 4 bases, leaving 10 bases not matched to a gene. This CDR3 spans 15 amino acids. The CDR3 reads CASSLADLLRETQYF. The CDR3, as DNA: TGCGCCAGCAGCCTAGCGGACTTACTAAGAGAGACCCAGTACTTC. The full variable domain, with the rest looked up from reference TRBV5-1 and TRBJ2-5, is KAGVTQTPRYLIKTRGQQVTLSCSPISGHRSVSWYQQTPGQGLQFLFEYFSETQRNKGNFPGRFSGRQFSNSRSEMNVSTLELGDSALYLCASSLADLLRETQYFGPGTRLLVL.

This clone appeared once. V is TRBV27 and J is TRBJ2-1; maybe TRBD1 (5 bases). The CDR3 is 15 residues long. With 2 bases removed from V and 8 bases from J, the gap between germline ends came to 16 bases. CDR1 is MNHEY, CDR2 SMNVEV, per germline (reference sequence). For the CDR3, the DNA is TGTGCCAGCAGTTTAACCCTAGTGGGGCCGTATGAGCAGTTCTTC. Translated: CASSLTLVGPYEQFF.

This CDR3 reads CASSQERAVRGGYTF. The DNA for the CDR3 is TGCGCCAGCAGCCAAGAGCGCGCGGTTCGAGGTGGCTACACCTTC. This chain connects TRBV4-1 to TRBJ1-2; D uncertain. The CDR3 spans 15 residues. V gave up 0 bases and J gave up 7 bases, with 15 bases separating them. The germline gives CDR1 MGHRA, CDR2 YSYEKL.

The chain has TRBV5-3 and TRBJ1-6; 7 nucleotides align to TRBD1. TRBV5-3 is an ORF for which the function is uncertain. The junction had 16 bases not matched to a gene; V was cut back by 4 bases and J by 0 bases. CDR3 length: 20 residues. The CDR3 is CARSLGTERGPSSYNSPLHF. The CDR3, as DNA: TGTGCCAGAAGCCTTGGGACAGAGAGAGGTCCTAGCTCCTATAATTCACCCCTCCACTTT.

This chain links TRBV27 with TRBJ1-2; TRBD1 aligns across 11 bases. The CDR3 runs to 15 residues. The germline CDR1 and CDR2 sequences are MNHEY and SMNVEV (reference sequence). Trimming took 6 bases from V and 7 from J; bases not matched to a gene: 10. This CDR3 is CASRRTGQGAVGYTF. CDR3 in DNA: TGTGCCAGCAGGCGAACCGGACAGGGGGCTGTTGGCTACACCTTC.

The chain carries TRBV27 and TRBJ2-1; the match to TRBD1 covers 8 bases. Germline V lookup: CDR1 MNHEY, CDR2 SMNVEV (reference sequence). The CDR3 has 16 amino acids. The V and J ends lost 5 bases and 6 bases, in that order; junction bases with no gene match: 12. The CDR3 coding sequence is TGTGCCAGCAGTGAAAGACAGGGGTGGATGGGCAATGAGCAGTTCTTC. It specifies CASSERQGWMGNEQFF.

The rearrangement joins TRBV5-1 to TRBJ1-1; D ambiguous. Germline V gene data show CDR1 as SGHRS and CDR2 as YFSETQ. The CDR3 is made up of 15 amino acids. The ends were cut back, 0 bases at V and 3 bases at J, with 12 bases in the middle. The CDR3 protein is CASSLAPNEYTEAFF. The CDR3 region has the DNA TGCGCCAGCAGCTTGGCCCCCAACGAGTACACTGAAGCTTTCTTT.

The rearrangement links TRBV5-6 to TRBJ1-6, with 8 bases that match TRBD1. Germline CDR1 SGHDT, CDR2 YYEEEE. This CDR3 is 14 amino acids long. The ends lost 4 bases at V and 8 bases at J; junction bases unmatched: 5. The CDR3 protein is CASSRWTGYSPLHF. CDR3 DNA: TGTGCCAGCAGCAGATGGACAGGGTATTCACCCCTCCACTTT.

This clone was seen just once. Sequence at one end of the junction differs from germline and may be a read error. CDR3 coding DNA: TGTGCCAGCAGCCTAGCGGGAGGAGGCCCAGATACGCAGTATTTT. As protein: CASSLAGGGPDTQYF. The chain employs TRBV7-6 and TRBJ2-3; TRBD2 matches 11 bases. The CDR3 is 15 amino acids. Germline loops: CDR1 SGHVS, CDR2 FNYEAQ.

V and J are TRBV6-2 or TRBV6-3 and TRBJ2-7, with a weak D call TRBD2 (6 bases). The V end lost 3 bases, the J end lost 2 bases, and 8 bases lay between the germline ends. The CDR3 sequence is 13 residues long. Germline V gene data show CDR1 as MNHEY and CDR2 as SVGEGT. The CDR3 sequence: CASSYGGTYEQYF. DNA of the CDR3: TGTGCCAGCAGTTATGGGGGGACCTACGAGCAGTACTTC.

CDR3 coding DNA: TGTGCCAGCAGCCTCCTGGGGGGGCGGAACACTGAAGCTTTCTTT. Protein product: CASSLLGGRNTEAFF. This chain uses TRBV27 with TRBJ1-1; perhaps TRBD1 as D (6 bases). Germline CDR1 and CDR2: MNHEY and SMNVEV (reference sequence). The length of the CDR3 is 15 residues. Trimming left V 6 bases short and J 1 base short, with 15 bases between.

In its sample, this clone was seen once. The chain has TRBV28 and TRBJ1-6; D gene unclear. The CDR3 covers 15 residues. The germline CDR1 and CDR2 sequences are MDHEN and SYDVKM. Deletions cut 9 bases from V and 0 bases from J, with 12 bases between. CDR3 residues: CASTSSLSYNSPLHF. The CDR3 nucleotides are TGTGCCAGTACCTCGAGTCTCTCCTATAATTCACCCCTCCACTTT.

This chain connects TRBV25-1 to TRBJ2-7, with unresolved D. With 3 bases removed from V and 5 bases from J, the gap between germline ends came to 17 bases. Germline CDR1 reads MGHDK; CDR2 reads SYGVNS. CDR3 length: 15 residues. The CDR3: CASSDGTGPRHEQYF. CDR3 nucleotide sequence: TGTGCCAGCAGTGATGGTACTGGCCCGAGGCACGAGCAGTACTTC.

The chain combines TRBV19 with TRBJ1-1; weak D call: TRBD1 (6 bases). Germline CDR1 is LNHDA and CDR2 is SQIVND (reference sequence). Trimming took off 5 bases at V and 5 bases at J, with 30 bases between the two ends. CDR3 length: 19 amino acids. The CDR3 spells CASSALPEQGEDGLTEAFF. CDR3 coding DNA: TGTGCCAGTAGTGCCCTCCCAGAACAGGGTGAAGACGGATTGACTGAAGCTTTCTTT.

The chain combines TRBV10-3 with TRBJ1-1; tentative D call: TRBD1 (5 bases). CDR3 length: 15 amino acids. V was trimmed by 2 bases and J by 0 bases, leaving 10 bases between them. Germline V gene data show CDR1 as ENHRY and CDR2 as SYGVKD. The CDR3, as DNA: TGTGCCATCAGTGAGGTTAGGGGCCTGAACACTGAAGCTTTCTTT. This translates into CAISEVRGLNTEAFF.

This chain links TRBV28 with TRBJ2-5, with TRBD1 as a possible D gene (6 bases). Germline V gives CDR1 MDHEN, CDR2 SYDVKM. The CDR3 runs 14 residues. V gave up 1 base and J gave up 1 base, with 7 bases separating them. CDR3: CASSLSGVQETQYF. The CDR3 bases are TGTGCCAGCAGTTTATCAGGGGTCCAAGAGACCCAGTACTTC.

This chain links TRBV7-2 with TRBJ2-7; D is possibly TRBD1 (5 bases). The V gene's germline CDR1 is SGHTA and CDR2 FQGNSA. CDR3 length: 13 residues. The V end was cut by 6 bases, the J end by 3 bases, with 12 bases between. CDR3: CASSSGSYYEQYF. Written as DNA, the CDR3 is TGTGCCAGCAGTTCAGGGTCTTACTACGAGCAGTACTTC.

The chain links TRBV5-1 to TRBJ2-2; 12 bases fit TRBD2. The CDR3 is 17 residues long. V lost 4 bases, J lost 3 bases, and 7 bases stayed unmatched. In germline, CDR1 is SGHRS, CDR2 YFSETQ. CDR3: CASSPRLAGDYTGELFF. The CDR3 nucleotides read TGCGCCAGCAGCCCTCGACTAGCGGGAGACTACACCGGGGAGCTGTTTTTT.

The chain combines TRBV6-5 with TRBJ1-1; 11 bases are shared with TRBD1. The CDR3 is 15 residues long. Germline trimming cut 5 bases from V and 5 bases from J; bases unmatched to any gene: 7. CDR1 and CDR2 from the germline V gene are MNHEY and SVGAGI. The CDR3 DNA reads as TGTGCCAGCAGTAAGGGACAGGGGGTTGTTACTGAAGCTTTCTTT. Its protein is CASSKGQGVVTEAFF.

The J gene is TRBJ1-6, the V gene TRBV2; 7 bases align to TRBD1. Germline assignment: CDR1 SNHLY and CDR2 FYNNEI. The CDR3 length is 15 residues. V lost 6 bases to trimming and J lost 7 bases; unmatched junction nucleotides: 9. CDR3 bases: TGTGCCAGCAGGGTTACCGGGACAGAGAATTCACCCCTCCACTTT. Amino acid sequence: CASRVTGTENSPLHF.